This entry describes one T cell receptor beta chain. The SP2 primer and nested alpha and beta constant region primers amplified ligated cDNA in four rounds. TCRdb used MiXCR to reprocess the 5' RACE reads, holding one entry per CDR3 protein. The profile shows 45,000 to 55,000 distinct CDR3 sequences, 4.7% of them singletons. The CDR3 spans 12 residues. V gave up 4 bases and J gave up 13 bases; unmatched junction bases: 9. Germline lookup yields CDR1 GTSNPN and CDR2 SVGIG (reference sequence). These data belong to a study of naive and memory T cell subsets. An oligonucleotide containing a UMI was ligated to the 3' end of TCR cDNA.

The rearrangement links TRBV30 to TRBJ2-1, with 8 bases that match TRBD2. The sequence was obtained from a female donor in good health. CDR3 nucleotide sequence: TGTGCCTGGAACCCCGGACTAGCTGGCCAGTTCTTC. It encodes CAWNPGLAGQFF.